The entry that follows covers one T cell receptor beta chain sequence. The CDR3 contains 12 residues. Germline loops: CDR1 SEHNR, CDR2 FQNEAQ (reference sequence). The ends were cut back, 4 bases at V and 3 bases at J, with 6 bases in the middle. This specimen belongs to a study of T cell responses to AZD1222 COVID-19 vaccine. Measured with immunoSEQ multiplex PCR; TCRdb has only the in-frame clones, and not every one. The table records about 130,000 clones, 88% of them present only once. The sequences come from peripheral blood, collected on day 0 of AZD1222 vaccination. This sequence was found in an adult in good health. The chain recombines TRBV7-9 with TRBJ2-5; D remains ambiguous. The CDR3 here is CASSSYEETQYF. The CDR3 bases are TGTGCCAGCAGCTCTTACGAAGAGACCCAGTACTTC. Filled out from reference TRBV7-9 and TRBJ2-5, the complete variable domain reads DTGVSQNPRHKITKRGQNVTFRCDPISEHNRLYWYRQTLGQGPEFLTYFQNEAQLEKSRLLSDRFSAERPKGSFSTLEIQRTEQGDSAMYLCASSSYEETQYFGPGTRLLVL.